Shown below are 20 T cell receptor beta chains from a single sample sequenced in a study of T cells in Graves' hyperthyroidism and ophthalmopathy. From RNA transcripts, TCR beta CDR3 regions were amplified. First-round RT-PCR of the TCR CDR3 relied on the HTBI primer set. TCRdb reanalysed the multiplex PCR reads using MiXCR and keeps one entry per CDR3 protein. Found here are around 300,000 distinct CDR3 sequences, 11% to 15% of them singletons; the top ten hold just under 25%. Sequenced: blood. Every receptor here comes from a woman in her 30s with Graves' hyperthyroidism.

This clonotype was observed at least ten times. CDR3 in DNA: TGCAGTGCTGGGGGGCTGGGGTGGTCCTCCTACGAGCAGTACTTC. Translation: CSAGGLGWSSYEQYF. V is TRBV20-1 and J is TRBJ2-7, with D possibly being TRBD1 or TRBD2 (6 bases each). Trimming pared 5 bases from V and 0 bases from J, leaving 17 bases between. From germline, CDR1 is DFQATT and CDR2 SNEGSKA (reference sequence). This CDR3 comprises 15 residues.

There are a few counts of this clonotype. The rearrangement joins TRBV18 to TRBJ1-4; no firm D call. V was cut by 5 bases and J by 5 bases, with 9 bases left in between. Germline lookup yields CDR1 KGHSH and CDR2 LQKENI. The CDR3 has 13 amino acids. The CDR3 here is CASSKGKNEKLFF. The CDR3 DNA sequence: TGTGCCAGCTCAAAAGGGAAAAATGAAAAACTGTTTTTT.

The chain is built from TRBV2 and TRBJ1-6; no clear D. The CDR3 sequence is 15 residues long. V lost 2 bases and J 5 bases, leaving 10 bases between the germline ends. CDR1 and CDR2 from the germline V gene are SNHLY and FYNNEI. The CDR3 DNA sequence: TGTGCCAGCAGTGAATTACAGACTAATAATTCACCCCTCCACTTT. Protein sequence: CASSELQTNNSPLHF.

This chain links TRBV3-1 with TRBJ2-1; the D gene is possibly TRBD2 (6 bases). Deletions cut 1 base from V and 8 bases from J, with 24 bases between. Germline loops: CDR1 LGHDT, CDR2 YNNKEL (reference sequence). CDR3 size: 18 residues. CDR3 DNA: TGTGCCAGCAGCCAAGCGCCCTCGACTAACGGGAGTAAGGATGAGCAGTTCTTC. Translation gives CASSQAPSTNGSKDEQFF.

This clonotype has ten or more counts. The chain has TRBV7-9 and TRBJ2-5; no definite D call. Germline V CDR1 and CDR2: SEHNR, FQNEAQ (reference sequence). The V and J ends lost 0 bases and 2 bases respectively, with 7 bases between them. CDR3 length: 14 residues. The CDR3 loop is CASSLASGQETQYF. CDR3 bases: TGTGCCAGCAGCTTAGCGTCTGGACAAGAGACCCAGTACTTC.

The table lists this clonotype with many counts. CDR3 loop: CASSEITPYNEQFF. CDR3 bases: TGTGCCAGCAGTGAAATAACCCCCTACAATGAGCAGTTCTTC. This chain connects TRBV2 to TRBJ2-1; D ambiguous. Germline V gene lookup returns CDR1 SNHLY and CDR2 FYNNEI. V lost 2 bases and J lost 2, with 7 bases in between. The CDR3 has 14 amino acids.

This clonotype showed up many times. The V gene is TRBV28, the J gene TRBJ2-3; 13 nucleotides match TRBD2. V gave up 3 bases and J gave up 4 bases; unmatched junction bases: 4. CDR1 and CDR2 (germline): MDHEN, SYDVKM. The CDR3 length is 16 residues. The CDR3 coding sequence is TGTGCCAGCAGTTTGGAACTAGCGGGAGGGCCAGATACGCAGTATTTT. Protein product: CASSLELAGGPDTQYF.

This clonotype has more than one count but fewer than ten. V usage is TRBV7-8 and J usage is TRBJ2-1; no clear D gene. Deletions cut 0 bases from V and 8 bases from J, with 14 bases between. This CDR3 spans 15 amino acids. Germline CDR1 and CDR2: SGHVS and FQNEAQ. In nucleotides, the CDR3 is TGTGCCAGCAGCTTAGCTCCCAGGAAGCGCGATGAGCAGTTCTTC. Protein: CASSLAPRKRDEQFF.

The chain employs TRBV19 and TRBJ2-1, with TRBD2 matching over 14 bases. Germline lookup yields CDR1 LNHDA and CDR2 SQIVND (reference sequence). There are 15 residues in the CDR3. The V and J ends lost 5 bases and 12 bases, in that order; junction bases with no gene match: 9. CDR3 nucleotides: TGTGCCAGTAGTGTCGGACTAGCGGGAGGTAACTTGCAGTTCTTC. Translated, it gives CASSVGLAGGNLQFF.

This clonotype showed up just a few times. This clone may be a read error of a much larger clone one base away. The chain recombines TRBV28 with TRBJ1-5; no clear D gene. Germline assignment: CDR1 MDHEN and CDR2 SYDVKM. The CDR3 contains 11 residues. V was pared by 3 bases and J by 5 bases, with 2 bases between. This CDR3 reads CASSFDQPQHF. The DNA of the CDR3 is TGTGCCAGCAGTTTTGATCAGCCCCAGCATTTT.

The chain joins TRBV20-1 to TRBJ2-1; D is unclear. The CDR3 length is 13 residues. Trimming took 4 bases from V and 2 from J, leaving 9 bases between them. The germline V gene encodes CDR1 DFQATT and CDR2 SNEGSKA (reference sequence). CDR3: CSAIIVPYNEQFF. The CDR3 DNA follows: TGCAGTGCTATAATAGTCCCCTACAATGAGCAGTTCTTC.

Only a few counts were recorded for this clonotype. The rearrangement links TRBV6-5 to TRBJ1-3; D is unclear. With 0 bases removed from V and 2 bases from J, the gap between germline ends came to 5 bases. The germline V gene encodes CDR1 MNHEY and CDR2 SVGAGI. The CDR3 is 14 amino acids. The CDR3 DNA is TGTGCCAGCAGTTACTCGAGGCCTGGAAACACCATATATTTT. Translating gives CASSYSRPGNTIYF.

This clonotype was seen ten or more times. CDR3: CASRGTGEGGYTF. CDR3 nucleotide sequence: TGTGCCAGCAGAGGGACAGGGGAAGGCGGCTACACCTTC. J is TRBJ1-2 and V is TRBV27; 10 nucleotides agree with TRBD1. Germline V gene lookup returns CDR1 MNHEY and CDR2 SMNVEV (reference sequence). The CDR3 totals 13 residues. Germline trimming cut 6 bases from V and 8 bases from J; bases unmatched to any gene: 6.

The CDR3 nucleotides read TGTGCCAGCAGCAACCGGGACAGGGATAGGTACGAGCAGTACTTC. It is translated as CASSNRDRDRYEQYF. V and J are TRBV28 and TRBJ2-7; 9 bases match TRBD1. CDR3 length: 15 residues. With 6 bases clipped from V and 4 bases from J, the junction kept 10 bases outside the gene matches. In germline, CDR1 is MDHEN, CDR2 SYDVKM. The full variable domain, its missing parts supplied by reference TRBV28 and TRBJ2-7, is DVKVTQSSRYLVKRTGEKVFLECVQDMDHENMFWYRQDPGLGLRLIYFSYDVKMKEKGDIPEGYSVSREKKERFSLILESASTNQTSMYLCASSNRDRDRYEQYFGPGTRLTVT.

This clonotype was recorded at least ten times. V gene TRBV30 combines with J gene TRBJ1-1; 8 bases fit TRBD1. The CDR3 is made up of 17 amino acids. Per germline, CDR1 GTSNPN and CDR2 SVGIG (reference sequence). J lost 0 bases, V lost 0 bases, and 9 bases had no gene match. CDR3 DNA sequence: TGTGCCTGGAGTGTAGCCAGGGGGCCTGGGATGAACACTGAAGCTTTCTTT. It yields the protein CAWSVARGPGMNTEAFF.

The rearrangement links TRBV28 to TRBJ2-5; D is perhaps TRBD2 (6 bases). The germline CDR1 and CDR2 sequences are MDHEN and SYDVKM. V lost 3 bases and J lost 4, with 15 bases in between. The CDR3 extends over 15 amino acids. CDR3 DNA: TGTGCCAGCAGTTTGAGCTCGGGGGTTCGAGAGACCCAGTACTTC. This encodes CASSLSSGVRETQYF.

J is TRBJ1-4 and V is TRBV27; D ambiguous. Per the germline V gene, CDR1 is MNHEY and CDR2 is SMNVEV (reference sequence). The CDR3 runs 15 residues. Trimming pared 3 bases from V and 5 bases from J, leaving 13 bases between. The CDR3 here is CASSFISAQNEKLFF. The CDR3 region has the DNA TGTGCCAGCAGTTTTATCAGCGCCCAGAATGAAAAACTGTTTTTT.

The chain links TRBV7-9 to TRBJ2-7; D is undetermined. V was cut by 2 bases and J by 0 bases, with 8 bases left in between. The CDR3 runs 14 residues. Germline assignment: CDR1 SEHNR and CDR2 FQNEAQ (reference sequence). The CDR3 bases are TGTGCCAGCAGCTTAATTACCAGCTCCTACGAGCAGTACTTC. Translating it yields CASSLITSSYEQYF.

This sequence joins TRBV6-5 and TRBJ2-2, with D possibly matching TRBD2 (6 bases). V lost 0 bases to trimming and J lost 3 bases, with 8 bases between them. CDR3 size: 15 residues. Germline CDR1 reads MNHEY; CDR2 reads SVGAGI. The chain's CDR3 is CASSYSSGYTGELFF. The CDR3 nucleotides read TGTGCCAGCAGTTACTCTAGCGGATACACCGGGGAGCTGTTTTTT.

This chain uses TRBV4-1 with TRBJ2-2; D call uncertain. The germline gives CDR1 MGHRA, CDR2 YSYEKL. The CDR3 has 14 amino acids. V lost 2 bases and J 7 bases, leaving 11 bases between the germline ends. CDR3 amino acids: CASSQIGSYGELFF. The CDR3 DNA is TGCGCCAGCAGCCAAATCGGATCGTACGGGGAGCTGTTTTTT.